The 23 T cell receptor beta chains in this list originate from one sample, sequenced in a study of blood T cell repertoires in COVID-19. Clones were sequenced by immunoSEQ multiplex PCR, and TCRdb holds only the in-frame ones, with some missing. This table has some 140,000 clones, roughly 80% appearing once. The sequenced sample was peripheral blood. Receptors were obtained from a man aged 55-75 years who had recovered from COVID-19.

The chain combines TRBV27 with TRBJ1-2; 8 nucleotides align to TRBD1. V shed 3 bases, J shed 7 bases, and the junction held 4 bases outside the gene matches. CDR1 is MNHEY and CDR2 is SMNVEV in the germline V gene (reference sequence). This CDR3 comprises 13 residues. The CDR3 nucleotides are TGTGCCAGCAGTTTCAGGGGGCGCGGTGGCTACACCTTC. This encodes CASSFRGRGGYTF.

This clone appeared once. The J gene is TRBJ1-1, the V gene TRBV30, with D hard to call. The ends were cut back, 0 bases at V and 1 base at J, with 6 bases in the middle. The CDR3 has 13 amino acids. CDR1 and CDR2 (germline): GTSNPN, SVGIG (reference sequence). The CDR3 is CAWSVNWNTEAFF. CDR3 bases: TGTGCCTGGAGTGTAAACTGGAACACTGAAGCTTTCTTT.

The genes are TRBV5-6 and TRBJ2-5, with a possible D match to TRBD1 (6 bases). CDR1 is SGHDT and CDR2 is YYEEEE in the germline V gene. Trimming took off 4 bases at V and 2 bases at J, with 15 bases between the two ends. The CDR3 is made up of 15 amino acids. The CDR3 region has the DNA TGTGCCAGCAGCCCGATTCAGGGGTATCAAGAGACCCAGTACTTC. Its protein product is CASSPIQGYQETQYF.

This clone was observed a few times. The chain recombines TRBV6-6 with TRBJ1-1, with D perhaps TRBD1 (6 bases). V was shortened by 5 bases and J by 0 bases, with 13 bases between the two germline ends. Germline V gene sequence: CDR1 MNHNY, CDR2 SVGAGI (reference sequence). There are 15 residues in the CDR3. The CDR3 is CASSTWDTLNTEAFF. The CDR3 DNA follows: TGTGCCAGCAGTACATGGGACACCTTGAACACTGAAGCTTTCTTT.

The CDR3 DNA reads as TGTGCCAGCAGACCTCCGACAGGCATAACCGGGGAGCTGTTTTTT. It codes for CASRPPTGITGELFF. The rearrangement uses TRBV6-2 or TRBV6-3 and TRBJ2-2; D might be TRBD1 (6 bases). The CDR3 covers 15 residues. V gave up 6 bases and J gave up 5 bases, with 16 bases separating them. Germline CDR1 is MNHEY and CDR2 is SVGEGT.

This clone was recorded a few times. The rearrangement joins TRBV7-9 to TRBJ1-5; unclear D gene. Per germline, CDR1 SEHNR and CDR2 FQNEAQ (reference sequence). V shed 4 bases and J shed 4 bases, with 11 bases lying between them. The CDR3 is 14 amino acids. CDR3 coding DNA: TGTGCCAGCAGCTCCGCGTCGGGGAATCAGCCCCAGCATTTT. Translated, it gives CASSSASGNQPQHF.

This clone was recorded a few times. The gene calls are TRBV7-9 and TRBJ1-2; TRBD1 might be the D (5 bases). Germline-derived CDR1 and CDR2 are SEHNR and FQNEAQ (reference sequence). Trimming shortened V by 1 base and J by 4 bases, and 7 bases separated the two germline ends. The CDR3 sequence is 13 residues long. In DNA, the CDR3 is TGTGCCAGCAGCTTAGACGGGGGCTATGGCTACACCTTC. It yields the protein CASSLDGGYGYTF.

The rearrangement uses TRBV6-1 and TRBJ1-2; D ambiguous. CDR1 is MNHNS, CDR2 SASEGT, per germline. Trimming removed 1 base from V and 0 bases from J, with 9 bases in between. There are 15 residues in the CDR3. The CDR3 loop is CASSEVIVTNYGYTF. The CDR3 DNA reads as TGTGCCAGCAGTGAAGTTATAGTTACTAACTATGGCTACACCTTC.

This clone appeared a few times. The rearrangement joins TRBV9 to TRBJ1-1; no reliable D call. Trimming pared 7 bases from V and 0 bases from J, leaving 13 bases between. The CDR3 contains 14 residues. Germline V gene lookup returns CDR1 SGDLS and CDR2 YYNGEE. CDR3 in amino acids: CASGLAPMNTEAFF. The CDR3 coding sequence is TGTGCCAGCGGGTTAGCGCCCATGAACACTGAAGCTTTCTTT.

This sequence joins TRBV18 and TRBJ2-2; the D gene is possibly TRBD2 (6 bases). Germline V gene lookup returns CDR1 KGHSH and CDR2 LQKENI. The CDR3 extends over 14 amino acids. Trimming removed 8 bases from V and 6 bases from J, with 16 bases in between. The CDR3: CASARETRAGELFF. The CDR3 bases are TGTGCCAGCGCGCGGGAAACAAGGGCCGGGGAGCTGTTTTTT.

This clone has only one observation. V and J are TRBV30 and TRBJ2-5; 7 positions match TRBD1. CDR1 and CDR2 from the germline V gene are GTSNPN and SVGIG (reference sequence). The CDR3 totals 14 residues. J was trimmed by 4 bases and V by 1 base; bases with no gene match: 6. The CDR3 is CAWSGVSGGETQYF. The CDR3 DNA reads TGTGCCTGGAGTGGGGTGTCAGGGGGAGAGACCCAGTACTTC.

V gene TRBV4-3 combines with J gene TRBJ1-1; D possibly corresponds to TRBD1 (5 bases). Germline V gene sequence: CDR1 LGHNA, CDR2 YSLEER. CDR3 length: 14 residues. V gave up 4 bases and J gave up 1 base, with 10 bases separating them. CDR3 sequence (DNA): TGCGCCAGCAGCCCCCAGGGTTGGAACACTGAAGCTTTCTTT. Its translation: CASSPQGWNTEAFF.

The V and J genes are TRBV19 and TRBJ2-7, with TRBD1 matching over 10 bases. Germline trimming cut 9 bases from V and 5 bases from J; bases unmatched to any gene: 19. This CDR3 has 17 amino acids. Germline V lookup: CDR1 LNHDA, CDR2 SQIVND (reference sequence). The CDR3, as DNA: TGTGCCAGCCCATTCAAGACAGGGGGCAATCGGTCCCACGAGCAGTACTTC. Translating it yields CASPFKTGGNRSHEQYF.

Here the CDR3 DNA reads TGTGCCAGCAGCCAAGATCTTGGACAGGGGGGAGGGGAGCTGTTTTTT. It translates to CASSQDLGQGGGELFF. The chain combines TRBV4-2 with TRBJ2-2; 10 nucleotides agree with TRBD1. Germline trimming cut 0 bases from V and 8 bases from J; bases unmatched to any gene: 6. The CDR3 is made up of 16 amino acids. Germline lookup yields CDR1 LGHNA and CDR2 YNFKEQ.

This clone is a singleton in its sample. In DNA form, the CDR3 reads TGTGCCAGCTCCCGAGTGCTCGAAAAACTGTTTTTT. Its protein is CASSRVLEKLFF. This chain connects TRBV7-9 to TRBJ1-4; D is ambiguous. The germline V gene has CDR1 SEHNR and CDR2 FQNEAQ (reference sequence). The CDR3 loop spans 12 amino acids. V dropped 8 bases and J dropped 8 bases, with 12 bases sitting between them.

The chain has TRBV7-8 and TRBJ1-6, with 10 bases identical to TRBD1. This CDR3 region has 17 residues. The trim removed 0 bases at V and 6 bases at J, leaving 5 bases unmatched. CDR1 and CDR2 from the germline V gene are SGHVS and FQNEAQ. CDR3 sequence: CASSLAGQGPTNSPLHF. The DNA for the CDR3 is TGTGCCAGCAGCTTAGCGGGACAGGGGCCGACTAATTCACCCCTCCACTTT.

This clone has a handful of counts. The rearrangement links TRBV5-6 to TRBJ2-2; D is unclear. V was shortened by 0 bases and J by 6 bases, with 3 bases between the two germline ends. The CDR3 is 12 amino acids. Germline V lookup: CDR1 SGHDT, CDR2 YYEEEE. CDR3 coding DNA: TGTGCCAGCAGCTTGGGGCCCGGGGAGCTGTTTTTT. Its translation: CASSLGPGELFF.

J is TRBJ2-5 and V is TRBV6-5, with D perhaps matching TRBD2 (6 bases). CDR3 size: 15 residues. Germline CDR1 MNHEY, CDR2 SVGAGI. Trimming stripped 2 bases from V and 4 bases from J, with 14 bases between. The CDR3 region is CASSYGGNGGETQYF. The CDR3 coding sequence is TGTGCCAGCAGTTACGGCGGGAACGGGGGAGAGACCCAGTACTTC.

The genes are TRBV6-6 and TRBJ1-3, with 9 bases lining up with TRBD1. The CDR3 extends over 15 amino acids. V lost 5 bases, J lost 4 bases, and 6 bases stayed unmatched. CDR1 and CDR2 from the germline V gene are MNHNY and SVGAGI (reference sequence). CDR3 loop: CASSASGTGGNTIYF. CDR3 nucleotides: TGTGCCAGCAGTGCTTCCGGGACAGGGGGAAACACCATATATTTT.

The CDR3 loop is CSVRGLAGNPYEQYF. Written as DNA, the CDR3 is TGCAGCGTGAGGGGACTAGCGGGTAACCCCTACGAGCAGTACTTC. This rearrangement joins TRBV29-1 to TRBJ2-7; 12 nucleotides line up with TRBD2. The V segment lost 6 bases and the J segment 2 bases; nucleotides outside the gene matches: 8. Per the germline V gene, CDR1 is SQVTM and CDR2 is ANQGSEA. The CDR3 length is 15 residues.

This clone has a single count. The J gene is TRBJ2-2, the V gene TRBV4-2; 13 positions agree with TRBD2. Germline CDR1 reads LGHNA; CDR2 reads YNFKEQ. J gave up 5 bases and V 0 bases, and 6 bases lay outside the gene matches. This CDR3 comprises 18 residues. The CDR3 region is CASSQEGLAGFRTGELFF. The CDR3 bases are TGTGCCAGCAGCCAAGAGGGACTAGCGGGGTTTCGGACCGGGGAGCTGTTTTTT.

The chain joins TRBV5-1 to TRBJ1-2; D is ambiguous. In germline, CDR1 is SGHRS, CDR2 YFSETQ. Trimming removed 1 base at V and 7 bases at J, with 20 bases between. The CDR3 runs to 16 residues. CDR3 sequence reads: CASSLTDSVQIVGYTF. DNA of the CDR3: TGCGCCAGCAGCTTGACGGACTCTGTACAAATTGTTGGCTACACCTTC.

This rearrangement joins TRBV9 to TRBJ1-1, with D tentatively TRBD1 (6 bases). This CDR3 region has 14 residues. Trimming shortened V by 5 bases and J by 0 bases, and 11 bases separated the two germline ends. Germline V gives CDR1 SGDLS, CDR2 YYNGEE. DNA for the CDR3: TGTGCCAGCAGTCCTTGGGGGCTGAACACTGAAGCTTTCTTT. It is translated as CASSPWGLNTEAFF.